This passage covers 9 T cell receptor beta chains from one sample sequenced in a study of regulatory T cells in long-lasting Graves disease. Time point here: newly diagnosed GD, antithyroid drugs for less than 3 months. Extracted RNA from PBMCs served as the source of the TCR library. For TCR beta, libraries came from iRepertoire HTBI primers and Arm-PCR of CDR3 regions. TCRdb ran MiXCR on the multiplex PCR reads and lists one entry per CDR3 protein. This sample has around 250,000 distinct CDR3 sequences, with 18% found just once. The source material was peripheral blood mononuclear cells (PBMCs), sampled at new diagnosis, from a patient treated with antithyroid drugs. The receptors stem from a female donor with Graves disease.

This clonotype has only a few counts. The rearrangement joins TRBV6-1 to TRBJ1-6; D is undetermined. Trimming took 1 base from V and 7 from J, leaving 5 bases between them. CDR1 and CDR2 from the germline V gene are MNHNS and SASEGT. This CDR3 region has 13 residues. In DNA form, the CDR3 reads TGTGCCAGCAGTGAAGTAAACAATTCACCCCTCCACTTT. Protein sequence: CASSEVNNSPLHF.

CDR3 nucleotides: TGTGCCGGCCGACTAGCGGGAGATAGTTCATACAATGAGCAGTTCTTC. Its protein product is CAGRLAGDSSYNEQFF. The chain carries TRBV6-2 or TRBV6-3 and TRBJ2-1, with 12 bases that match TRBD2. The V gene's germline CDR1 is MNHEY and CDR2 SVGEGT. CDR3 length: 16 residues. V gave up 11 bases and J gave up 4 bases; unmatched junction bases: 12.

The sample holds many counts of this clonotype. CDR3 amino acids: CASSQGDWTEAFF. CDR3 DNA sequence: TGTGCCAGCAGCCAAGGGGATTGGACTGAAGCTTTCTTT. This chain links TRBV7-3 with TRBJ1-1, with D possibly TRBD1 on 5 matching bases. The CDR3 sequence is 13 residues long. Germline V gives CDR1 SGHTA, CDR2 FQGTGA. V gave up 5 bases and J gave up 5 bases, with 12 bases separating them.

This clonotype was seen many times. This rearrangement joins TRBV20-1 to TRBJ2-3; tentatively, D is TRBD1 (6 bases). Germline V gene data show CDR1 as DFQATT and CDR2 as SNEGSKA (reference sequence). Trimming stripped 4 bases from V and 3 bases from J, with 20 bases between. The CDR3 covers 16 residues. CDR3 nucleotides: TGCAGTGCTACCTCATTAATTTTTAGGGGGACAGATACGCAGTATTTT. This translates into CSATSLIFRGTDTQYF.

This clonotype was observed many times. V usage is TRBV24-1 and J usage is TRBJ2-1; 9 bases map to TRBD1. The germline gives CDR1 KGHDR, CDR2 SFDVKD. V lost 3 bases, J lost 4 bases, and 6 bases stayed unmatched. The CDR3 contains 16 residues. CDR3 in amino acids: CATSDTTGGAYNEQFF. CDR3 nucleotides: TGTGCCACCAGTGATACCACAGGGGGCGCGTACAATGAGCAGTTCTTC.

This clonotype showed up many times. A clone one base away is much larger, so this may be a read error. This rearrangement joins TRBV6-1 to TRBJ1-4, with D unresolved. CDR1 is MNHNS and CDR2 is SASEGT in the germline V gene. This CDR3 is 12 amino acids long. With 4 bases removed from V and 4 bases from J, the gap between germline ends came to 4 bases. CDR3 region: CASSVLNEKLFF. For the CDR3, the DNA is TGTGCCAGCAGTGTTCTTAATGAAAAACTGTTTTTT.

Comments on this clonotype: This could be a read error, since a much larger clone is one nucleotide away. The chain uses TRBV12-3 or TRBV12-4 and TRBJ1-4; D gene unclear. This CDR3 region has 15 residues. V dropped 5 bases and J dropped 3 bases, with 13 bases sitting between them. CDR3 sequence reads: CASSERREANEKLFF. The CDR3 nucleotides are TGTGCCAGCAGTGAGAGAAGGGAGGCTAATGAAAAACTGTTTTTT.

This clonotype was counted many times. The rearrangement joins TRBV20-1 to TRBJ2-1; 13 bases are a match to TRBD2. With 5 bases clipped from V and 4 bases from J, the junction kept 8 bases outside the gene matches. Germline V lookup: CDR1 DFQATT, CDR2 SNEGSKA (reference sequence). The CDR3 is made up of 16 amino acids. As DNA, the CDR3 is TGCAGTGCTGGGACACTAGCGGGAGGGTCTTACAATGAGCAGTTCTTC. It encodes CSAGTLAGGSYNEQFF.

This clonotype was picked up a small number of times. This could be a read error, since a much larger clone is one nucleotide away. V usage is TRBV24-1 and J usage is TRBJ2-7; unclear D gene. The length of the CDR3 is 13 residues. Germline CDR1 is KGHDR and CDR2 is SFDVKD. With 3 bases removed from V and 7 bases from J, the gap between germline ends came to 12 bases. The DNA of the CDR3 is TGTGCCACCAGTGATAGTCTTGTTAATGAGCAGTACTTC. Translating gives CATSDSLVNEQYF.